This T cell receptor beta chain was retrieved from a study of tumor and adjacent non-tumor tissue in lung cancer. Overall study context: The cohort had around twelve adenocarcinoma, 2 squamous cell and 1 small cell patients. Study-level findings and limits: Tumor repertoires had a smaller top 100 clone share than normal lung.

RNA was extracted from bulk tissue without any cell sorting. TCRbeta libraries were built with three rounds of nested PCR, modified from ARM-PCR. TCRdb itself ran the multiplex PCR reads through MiXCR, one entry per CDR3 protein. The data contain about 110,000 distinct CDR3 sequences, more than 60% of them seen just once; the ten biggest clones take up around 37%. The CDR3 spans 15 residues. Germline CDR1 MNHEY, CDR2 SVGAGI. To note about this clonotype: Its cognate antigen is unknown. This may be a read error, as it is one base from a much larger clone.

The chain combines TRBV6-5 with TRBJ1-6; TRBD1 matches at 9 bases. This sequence originates from a woman between 55 and 75 years old with non-small cell lung cancer. What was sequenced was lung tumor tissue. CDR3: CDSSYSGTGRSPLHF. The CDR3 bases are TGTGACAGCAGTTACTCGGGGACAGGGCGGTCACCCCTCCACTTT.